These 4 T cell receptor beta chains were all obtained from the same sample, sequenced in a study of T cell responses to AZD1222 COVID-19 vaccine. TCRdb's copy holds only in-frame clones and misses some; the assay was immunoSEQ multiplex PCR. The sample shows about 69,000 clones, 75% to 90% of them seen only once. The material was peripheral blood, obtained 28 days after the second AZD1222 dose. The source is an adult who received the AZD1222 COVID-19 vaccine.

In its sample, this clone was seen once. V usage is TRBV2 and J usage is TRBJ1-5; 8 bases agree with TRBD1. The CDR3 runs 15 residues. CDR1 and CDR2 from the germline V gene are SNHLY and FYNNEI. Trimming removed 8 bases from V and 8 bases from J; junction bases left unmatched: 14. The chain's CDR3 is CASGRQGSWGEPQHF. The CDR3 bases are TGTGCCAGCGGAAGACAGGGGAGTTGGGGTGAGCCCCAGCATTTT.

This clone was counted once. The V and J genes are TRBV12-5 and TRBJ2-2, with D possibly being TRBD2 (6 bases). Trimming removed 5 bases at V and 1 base at J, with 14 bases between. The CDR3 has 16 residues. CDR1 and CDR2 (germline): LGHNT, FRNRAP. The CDR3 DNA follows: TGTGCTAGTGGTAGTGGGGGGAGTATGAACACCGGGGAGCTGTTTTTT. Encoded protein: CASGSGGSMNTGELFF.

The V and J genes are TRBV5-6 and TRBJ1-3; TRBD1 is a possible D gene (6 bases). The CDR3 loop spans 16 amino acids. The germline gives CDR1 SGHDT, CDR2 YYEEEE. The ends were cut back, 1 base at V and 0 bases at J, with 11 bases in the middle. The chain's CDR3 is CASSLLGGSSGNTIYF. Written as DNA, the CDR3 is TGTGCCAGCAGCTTGTTAGGGGGAAGCTCTGGAAACACCATATATTTT.

The chain recombines TRBV10-3 with TRBJ2-7; D remains unclear. Trimming removed 6 bases at V and 0 bases at J, with 12 bases between. CDR3 length equals 14 residues. CDR1 and CDR2 from the germline V gene are ENHRY and SYGVKD. The DNA for the CDR3 is TGTGCCATCAGGCAACCGGGTCCCTCCTACGAGCAGTACTTC. It translates to CAIRQPGPSYEQYF.